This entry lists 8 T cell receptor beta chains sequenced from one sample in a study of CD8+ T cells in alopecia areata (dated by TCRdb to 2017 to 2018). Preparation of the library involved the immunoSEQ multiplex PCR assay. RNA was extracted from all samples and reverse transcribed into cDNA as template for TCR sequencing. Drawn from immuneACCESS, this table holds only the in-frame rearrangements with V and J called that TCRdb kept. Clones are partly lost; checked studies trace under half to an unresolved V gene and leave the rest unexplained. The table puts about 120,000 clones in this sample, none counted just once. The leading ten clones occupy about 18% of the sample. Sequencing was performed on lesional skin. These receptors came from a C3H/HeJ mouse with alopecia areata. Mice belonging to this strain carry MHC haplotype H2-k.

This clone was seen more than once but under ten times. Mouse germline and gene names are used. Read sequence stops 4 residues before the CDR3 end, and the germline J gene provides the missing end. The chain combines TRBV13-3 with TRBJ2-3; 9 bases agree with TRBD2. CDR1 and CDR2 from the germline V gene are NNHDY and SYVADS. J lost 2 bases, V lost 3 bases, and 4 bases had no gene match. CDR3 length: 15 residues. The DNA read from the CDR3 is TGTGCCAGCAGTGCTTCTGGGGGGGTTGCAGAA. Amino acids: CASSASGGVAE. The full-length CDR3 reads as CASSASGGVAETLYF.

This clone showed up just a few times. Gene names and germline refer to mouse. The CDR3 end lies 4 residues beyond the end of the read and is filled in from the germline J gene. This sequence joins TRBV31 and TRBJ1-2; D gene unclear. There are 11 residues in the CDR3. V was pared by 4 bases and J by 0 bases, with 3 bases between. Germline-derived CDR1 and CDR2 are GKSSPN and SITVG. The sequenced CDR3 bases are TGTGCCTGGACAGCAAACTCC. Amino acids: CAWTANS. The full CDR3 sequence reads CAWTANSDYTF.

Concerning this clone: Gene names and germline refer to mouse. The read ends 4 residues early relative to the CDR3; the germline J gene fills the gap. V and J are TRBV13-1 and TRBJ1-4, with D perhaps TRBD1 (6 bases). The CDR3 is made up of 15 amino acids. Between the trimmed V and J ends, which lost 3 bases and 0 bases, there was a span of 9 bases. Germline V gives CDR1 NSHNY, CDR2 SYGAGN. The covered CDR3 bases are TGTGCCAGCAGTGTGGACAGTATTTCCAACGAA. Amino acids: CASSVDSISNE. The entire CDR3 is CASSVDSISNERLFF.

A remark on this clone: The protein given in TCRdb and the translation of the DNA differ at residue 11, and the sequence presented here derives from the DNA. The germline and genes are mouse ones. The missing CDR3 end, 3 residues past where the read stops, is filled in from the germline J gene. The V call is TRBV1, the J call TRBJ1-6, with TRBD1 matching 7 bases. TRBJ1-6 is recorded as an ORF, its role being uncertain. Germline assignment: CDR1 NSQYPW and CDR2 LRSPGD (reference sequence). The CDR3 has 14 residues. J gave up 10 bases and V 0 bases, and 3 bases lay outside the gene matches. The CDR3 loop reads CTCSAETGASPLYF. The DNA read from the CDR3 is TGCACCTGCAGTGCAGAAACAGGGGCCTCGCCC.

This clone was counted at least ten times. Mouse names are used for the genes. The CDR3 spells CASSRDRGRDEQYF. The part of the CDR3 DNA that was read is TGTGCCAGCAGTAGGGACAGGGGGCGAGAT. The chain carries TRBV13-3 and TRBJ2-7; the match to TRBD1 covers 12 bases. The read ends 4 residues before the CDR3 terminus; that terminus is restored from the germline J gene. CDR1 and CDR2 from the germline V gene are NNHDY and SYVADS. The CDR3 length is 14 residues.

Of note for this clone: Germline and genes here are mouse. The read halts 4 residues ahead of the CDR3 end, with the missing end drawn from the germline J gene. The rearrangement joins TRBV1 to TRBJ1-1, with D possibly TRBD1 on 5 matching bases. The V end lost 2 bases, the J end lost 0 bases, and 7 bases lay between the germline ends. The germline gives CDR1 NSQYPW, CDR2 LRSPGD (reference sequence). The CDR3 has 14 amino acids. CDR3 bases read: TGCACCTGCAGTGCATCGACAGCAAACACA. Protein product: CTCSASTANT. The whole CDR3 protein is CTCSASTANTEVFF.

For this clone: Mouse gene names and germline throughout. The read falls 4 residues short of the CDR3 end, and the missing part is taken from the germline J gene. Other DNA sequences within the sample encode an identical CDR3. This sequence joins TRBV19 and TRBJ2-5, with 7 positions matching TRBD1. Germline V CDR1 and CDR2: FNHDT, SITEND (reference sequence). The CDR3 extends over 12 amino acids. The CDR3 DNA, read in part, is TGTGCCAGCAGTCGGGACAGAGAC. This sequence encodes CASSRDRD. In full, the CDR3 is CASSRDRDTQYF.

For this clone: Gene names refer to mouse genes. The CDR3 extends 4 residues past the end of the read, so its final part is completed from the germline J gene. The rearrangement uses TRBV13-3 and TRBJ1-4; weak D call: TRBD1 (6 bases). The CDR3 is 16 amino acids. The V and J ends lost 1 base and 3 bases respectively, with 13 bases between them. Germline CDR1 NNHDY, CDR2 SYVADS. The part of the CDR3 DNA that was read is TGTGCCAGCAGTGATCCAGGGGAGGGGGCCAACGAA. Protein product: CASSDPGEGANE. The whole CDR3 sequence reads CASSDPGEGANERLFF.